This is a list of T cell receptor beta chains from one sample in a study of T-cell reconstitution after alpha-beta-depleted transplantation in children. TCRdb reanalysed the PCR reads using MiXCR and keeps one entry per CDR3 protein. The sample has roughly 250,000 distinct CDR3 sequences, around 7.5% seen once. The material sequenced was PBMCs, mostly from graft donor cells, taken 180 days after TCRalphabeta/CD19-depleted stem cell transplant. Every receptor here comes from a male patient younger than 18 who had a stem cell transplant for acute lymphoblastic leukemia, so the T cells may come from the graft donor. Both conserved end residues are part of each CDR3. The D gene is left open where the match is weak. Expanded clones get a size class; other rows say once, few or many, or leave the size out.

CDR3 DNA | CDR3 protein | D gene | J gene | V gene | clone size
TGCGCCAGCAGCCCCCAGACAGGGGGCACAGATACGCAGTATTTT | CASSPQTGGTDTQYF | TRBD1 | TRBJ2-3 | TRBV5-1 | many
TGTGCCAGCAGTTACTCGCGGGACAGTGCCTACGAGCAGTACTTC | CASSYSRDSAYEQYF | NA | TRBJ2-7 | TRBV6-5 | many
TGTGCCAGCAGCCCCGGACTAGCGGGACGGGAGCAGTTCTTC | CASSPGLAGREQFF | TRBD2 | TRBJ2-1 | TRBV5-6 | many
TGTGCCAGCAGTTCAAGGACCGCCGTACTCCTTGGAAACACCATATATTTT | CASSSRTAVLLGNTIYF | NA | TRBJ1-3 | TRBV6-5 | many
TGTGCCAGCAGCCATGGGGCAGGTGGCACCTACGAGCAGTACTTC | CASSHGAGGTYEQYF | NA | TRBJ2-7 | TRBV9 | many
TGTGCCAGCAGCTTAAGGCCTAGCGTGGCAGATACGCAGTATTTT | CASSLRPSVADTQYF | NA | TRBJ2-3 | TRBV7-3 | few
TGTGCCAGCAGCGTAGGGGCAGATACGCAGTATTTT | CASSVGADTQYF | NA | TRBJ2-3 | TRBV9 | many
TGTGCCAGCAGCCCGATACCCAGGGGAGTGGGGGCCGGGGAGCTGTTTTTT | CASSPIPRGVGAGELFF | NA | TRBJ2-2 | TRBV7-2 | many
TGTGCCAGCTCACCTTTCGTCGAGGCAGATACGCAGTATTTT | CASSPFVEADTQYF | NA | TRBJ2-3 | TRBV18 | many
TGTGCCAGCAGCCATACCCAGGGTGTGTTAGCCAAAAACATTCAGTACTTC | CASSHTQGVLAKNIQYF | NA | TRBJ2-4 | TRBV7-9 | NA
TGTGCCAGTGGGGAGGGGGGAGCCTATGGCTACACCTTC | CASGEGGAYGYTF | NA | TRBJ1-2 | TRBV7-8 | many
TGCAGCGTTGCGGGGCTTATGAACACTGAAGCTTTCTTT | CSVAGLMNTEAFF | NA | TRBJ1-1 | TRBV29-1 | many
TGTGCCAGCAGCCGAGGAGGGCTAGCCGACTACAATGAGCAGTTCTTC | CASSRGGLADYNEQFF | NA | TRBJ2-1 | TRBV3-1 | few
TGTGCCAGCAGCACGCGCCGGACCCCATTTTACAATGAGCAGTTCTTC | CASSTRRTPFYNEQFF | NA | TRBJ2-1 | TRBV21-1 | many
TGCAGCGTCCCGGGACTAGCGCCAGATTATTCGCACACAGATACGCAGTATTTT | CSVPGLAPDYSHTDTQYF | TRBD2 | TRBJ2-3 | TRBV29-1 | many
TGCAGCGTTGAAGCAGGACTAGCGGGAGGGCCGTCATCGGAGCAGTACTTC | CSVEAGLAGGPSSEQYF | TRBD2 | TRBJ2-7 | TRBV29-1 | many
TGTGCCAGCAGTTTGGTCGGGAGTGGGTTCCAAGAGACCCAGTACTTC | CASSLVGSGFQETQYF | NA | TRBJ2-5 | TRBV28 | many
TGTGCCATCAAGATAGGGGGGGGCACCGGGGAGCTGTTTTTT | CAIKIGGGTGELFF | NA | TRBJ2-2 | TRBV10-3 | many
TGTGCCAGCACCACGACTAGCGAACGCTTCTACTCCTACAATGAGCAGTTCTTC | CASTTTSERFYSYNEQFF | TRBD2 | TRBJ2-1 | TRBV28 | many
TGTGCCAGCAGTAAGTCACAAAGGGGGACCTACGAGCAGTACTTC | CASSKSQRGTYEQYF | NA | TRBJ2-7 | TRBV12-3/TRBV12-4 | many
TGTGCCACCAGCCCCGAGGGCTACGAGCAGTACTTC | CATSPEGYEQYF | NA | TRBJ2-7 | TRBV15 | many
TGCGCCGAGACTAGCGGGGTGAGCGATGAGCAGTTCTTC | CAETSGVSDEQFF | TRBD2 | TRBJ2-1 | TRBV20-1 | many
TGTGCCAGCAGCCCCTTGGCGTCGGGAGGGCCGGCAGATACGCAGTATTTT | CASSPLASGGPADTQYF | TRBD2 | TRBJ2-3 | TRBV4-2 | many
TGTGCCAGCAGCCAGAGGGTAGGCAGATTCACCGGGGAGCTGTTTTTT | CASSQRVGRFTGELFF | NA | TRBJ2-2 | TRBV9 | many
TGTGCTAGTGGTTTGGTAATGGATCAGCCCCAGCATTTT | CASGLVMDQPQHF | NA | TRBJ1-5 | TRBV12-5 | many
TGTGCCAGCAGCTTATGGGCAGAAATTAATTCACCCCTCCACTTT | CASSLWAEINSPLHF | NA | TRBJ1-6 | TRBV7-6 | NA
TGCAGTGCTAGAGCCCTACGGGAAGCTTTCTTT | CSARALREAFF | NA | TRBJ1-1 | TRBV20-1 | many
TGTGCTAGTACGAGCGAGCAGTACTTC | CASTSEQYF | NA | TRBJ2-7 | TRBV12-5 | many
TGTGCCAGCTCACCCTACTCCAATGAGCAGTTCTTC | CASSPYSNEQFF | NA | TRBJ2-1 | TRBV18 | NA
TGCGCCAGCAGCCAAGATGACAGGTGGGGAAAACTGTTTTTT | CASSQDDRWGKLFF | NA | TRBJ1-4 | TRBV4-3 | many
TGCAGCGTTGGAAGTGGGCGCGGTATTAACTATGGCTACACCTTC | CSVGSGRGINYGYTF | NA | TRBJ1-2 | TRBV29-1 | many
TGTGCCAGCAGCCTAAAGATAGGGACAGGGGGCGACGAGCAGTACTTC | CASSLKIGTGGDEQYF | TRBD1 | TRBJ2-7 | TRBV3-1 | many
TGCGCCAGCAGCTCGGGACCCCCGGGCGGGGAGCAGTACTTC | CASSSGPPGGEQYF | NA | TRBJ2-7 | TRBV5-1 | many
TGTGCCAGCCCTAAGGGGGCCGCTGAAGCTTTCTTT | CASPKGAAEAFF | TRBD1 | TRBJ1-1 | TRBV19 | many
TGCGCCAGCAGCTCAGGACAGGGGGCGCCCCAAGAGACCCAGTACTTC | CASSSGQGAPQETQYF | TRBD1 | TRBJ2-5 | TRBV5-1 | many
TGCGCCAGCAGCACGACAGGGGGCGGGAAAGAGACCCAGTACTTC | CASSTTGGGKETQYF | TRBD1 | TRBJ2-5 | TRBV5-1 | many
TGTGCCAGCAGCCAGTTGGCAGAGCCGGGAAGAGGAAAACTGTTTTTT | CASSQLAEPGRGKLFF | NA | TRBJ1-4 | TRBV14 | many
TGCGCCAGCAGCTTAGGGAGGGCCGCCTACAACGAGCAGTTCTTC | CASSLGRAAYNEQFF | TRBD2 | TRBJ2-1 | TRBV5-1 | many
TGCAGTGCTTTCGGACCCAACCCAGAGCAGTTCTTC | CSAFGPNPEQFF | NA | TRBJ2-1 | TRBV20-1 | many
TGCGCCAGCAGCTTGCTCATTTTGGGAGTGGGCAGTTATCAGCCCCAGCATTTT | CASSLLILGVGSYQPQHF | NA | TRBJ1-5 | TRBV5-1 | many
TGTGCCAGCAGCCCCCGAGAGGGGCAGGGCTATGGCTACACCTTC | CASSPREGQGYGYTF | NA | TRBJ1-2 | TRBV9 | NA
TGTGCCAGCAGCTTCAGGGAGGCCACTGAAGCTTTCTTT | CASSFREATEAFF | NA | TRBJ1-1 | TRBV7-3 | few
TGTGCCAGCATCTGGGAGGGAATCGCAGATACGCAGTATTTT | CASIWEGIADTQYF | TRBD2 | TRBJ2-3 | TRBV12-3/TRBV12-4 | many
TGTGCCAGCAGCTTAGGAGACTCCCAAGAGACCCAGTACTTC | CASSLGDSQETQYF | NA | TRBJ2-5 | TRBV7-8 | many
TGTGCCAGCAGTTACTCGGGACACACATCTAGCACAGATACGCAGTATTTT | CASSYSGHTSSTDTQYF | NA | TRBJ2-3 | TRBV6-5 | many
TGCAGTGCTAGAGATCCGGCGAAAGAGACCCAGTACTTC | CSARDPAKETQYF | NA | TRBJ2-5 | TRBV20-1 | many
TGTGCCAGCAGCAACCCGACAAATACGCAGTATTTT | CASSNPTNTQYF | NA | TRBJ2-3 | TRBV21-1 | many
TGTGCCAGCAGTTTGGGGCCGAAAGCTGAAGCTTTCTTT | CASSLGPKAEAFF | NA | TRBJ1-1 | TRBV27 | many
TGTGCCAGCAGTCAAGTTCGGGGGACCTCCTACGAGCAGTACTTC | CASSQVRGTSYEQYF | NA | TRBJ2-7 | TRBV28 | many
TGTGCCAGCAGCTTAGGACGGACAGTTTCACCCCTCCACTTT | CASSLGRTVSPLHF | NA | TRBJ1-6 | TRBV11-2 | many
TGTGCCAGCAGTTACTCGAGGGAGGCCACCGGGGAGCTGTTTTTT | CASSYSREATGELFF | NA | TRBJ2-2 | TRBV6-2/TRBV6-3 | many
TGTGCCAGCAGCCGGCCTGACAGGTCCTACGAGCAGTACTTC | CASSRPDRSYEQYF | NA | TRBJ2-7 | TRBV3-1 | many
TGTGCCAGCAGGCGACAGGTCTCTGGGGCCAACGTCCTGACTTTC | CASRRQVSGANVLTF | NA | TRBJ2-6 | TRBV28 | many
TGTGCCAGCAGCCATTCACCGGGACAGGGCTACAATGAGCAGTTCTTC | CASSHSPGQGYNEQFF | TRBD1 | TRBJ2-1 | TRBV14 | many
TGTGCCACCGGGACAGGGGCCCTTAACTATGGCTACACCTTC | CATGTGALNYGYTF | TRBD1 | TRBJ1-2 | TRBV6-1 | many
TGCGCCAGCAGCTTTCGACTAGCGGGGGTGGAGACCCAGTACTTC | CASSFRLAGVETQYF | TRBD2 | TRBJ2-5 | TRBV5-1 | NA
TGTGCCAGCAGTTACTCTTTCGCTACCCCCGAGCAGTACTTC | CASSYSFATPEQYF | NA | TRBJ2-7 | TRBV6-5 | many
TGTGCCAGCAGTCCCTCGGGACGGGCCTACGAGCAGTACTTC | CASSPSGRAYEQYF | NA | TRBJ2-7 | TRBV12-3/TRBV12-4 | many
TGTGCCAGTAGTATTACAGGCTTGGTTAACTATGGCTACACCTTC | CASSITGLVNYGYTF | NA | TRBJ1-2 | TRBV19 | few